What follows is one TCR beta chain and its context. Its antigen is unidentified. This entry comes from a study of graft-versus-host responses after intestinal transplantation. The study, taken as a whole, reports: Marrow from the recipient contained GvH clones, some of which had appeared first in ileum or blood.

The CDR3 consists of 14 residues. The V end lost 5 bases, the J end lost 2 bases, and 11 bases lay between the germline ends. Germline V lookup: CDR1 LGHNT, CDR2 FRNRAP. Assay: immunoSEQ multiplex PCR; the TCRdb copy retains only in-frame clones and omits some. This sample yields about 120,000 clones, of which about 93% are seen a single time; more than 0.09% belongs to the top ten. The clonotype comes from a human donor who received an intestinal transplant. The chain has TRBV12-5 and TRBJ2-3; D perhaps matches TRBD2 (5 bases). The source was unstimulated CD4+ T cells sorted from spleen or lymph node cells, collected before intestinal transplant. The CDR3 nucleotides are TGTGCTAGTGGTACCGGTCTAGCCACAGATACGCAGTATTTT. Its translation is CASGTGLATDTQYF.